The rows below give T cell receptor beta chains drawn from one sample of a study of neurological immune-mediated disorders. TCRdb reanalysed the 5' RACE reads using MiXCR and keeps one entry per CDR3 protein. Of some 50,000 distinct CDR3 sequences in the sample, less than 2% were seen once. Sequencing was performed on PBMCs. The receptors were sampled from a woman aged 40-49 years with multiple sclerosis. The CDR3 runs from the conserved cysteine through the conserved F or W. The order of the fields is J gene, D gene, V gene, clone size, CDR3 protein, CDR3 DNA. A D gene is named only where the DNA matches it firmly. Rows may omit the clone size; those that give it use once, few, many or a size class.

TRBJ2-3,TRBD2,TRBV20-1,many,CSAREPLAGTDTQYF,TGCAGTGCTAGAGAGCCACTAGCGGGCACAGATACGCAGTATTTT
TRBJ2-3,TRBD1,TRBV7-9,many,CASSPKSGTASTDTQYF,TGTGCCAGCAGCCCCAAATCCGGGACAGCTAGCACAGATACGCAGTATTTT
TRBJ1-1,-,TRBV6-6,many,CASSYLIQGNTEAFF,TGTGCCAGCAGTTACCTGATTCAGGGGAACACTGAAGCTTTCTTT
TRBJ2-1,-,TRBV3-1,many,CASSPGPMDEQFF,TGTGCCAGCAGCCCGGGACCCATGGATGAGCAGTTCTTC
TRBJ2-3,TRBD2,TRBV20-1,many,CSARLAGAKSMDTQYF,TGCAGTGCTAGACTAGCGGGGGCGAAATCTATGGATACGCAGTATTTT
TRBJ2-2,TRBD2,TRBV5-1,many,CASSGGLAGGRIGELFF,TGCGCCAGCAGCGGTGGACTAGCGGGGGGCCGGATCGGGGAGCTGTTTTTT
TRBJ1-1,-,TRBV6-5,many,CASSGVGGNTEAFF,TGTGCCAGCAGCGGCGTTGGAGGGAACACTGAAGCTTTCTTT
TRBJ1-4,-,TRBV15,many,CATSRDRDRLNEKLFF,TGTGCCACCAGCAGAGACCGGGACCGCCTCAATGAAAAACTGTTTTTT
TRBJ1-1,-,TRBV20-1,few,CSARSGNTEAFF,TGCAGTGCTAGGAGTGGCAACACTGAAGCTTTCTTT
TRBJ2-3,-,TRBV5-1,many,CASSLVGSTDTQYF,TGCGCCAGCAGCTTGGTCGGGTCCACAGATACGCAGTATTTT
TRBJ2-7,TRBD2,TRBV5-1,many,CASSSGGVSYEQYF,TGCGCCAGCAGCAGCGGGGGGGTCTCCTACGAGCAGTACTTC
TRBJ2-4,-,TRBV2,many,CASSARRGHGAKNIQYF,TGTGCCAGCAGTGCTCGCAGGGGTCATGGAGCCAAAAACATTCAGTACTTC
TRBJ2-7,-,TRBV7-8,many,CASSFQSTGSYEQYF,TGTGCCAGCAGCTTTCAGTCGACCGGATCCTACGAGCAGTACTTC
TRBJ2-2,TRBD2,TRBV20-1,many,CSARDPRGGLNGELFF,TGCAGTGCTAGAGATCCTCGGGGGGGCCTCAACGGGGAGCTGTTTTTT
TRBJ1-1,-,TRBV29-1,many,CSVLQGPHGAFF,TGCAGCGTTCTTCAGGGGCCCCACGGCGCTTTCTTT
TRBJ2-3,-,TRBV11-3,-,CASSLGDTQYF,TGTGCCAGCAGCCTCGGAGATACGCAGTATTTT
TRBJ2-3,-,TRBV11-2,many,CASSFHSSTDTQYF,TGTGCCAGCAGCTTCCACAGCAGCACAGATACGCAGTATTTT
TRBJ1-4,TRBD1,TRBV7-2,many,CASSSSPGQTEKLFF,TGTGCCAGCAGCTCATCGCCGGGACAGACCGAAAAACTGTTTTTT